Described below is a single T cell receptor (beta chain) sequence and its context. A clone one base away is much larger, so this may be a read error. The time point: newly diagnosed GD, antithyroid drugs for less than 3 months. Extracted RNA from PBMCs served as the source of the TCR library. With iRepertoire HTBI primers and Arm-PCR of CDR3 regions, TCR beta libraries were built. TCRdb re-called the multiplex PCR reads with MiXCR, one entry per CDR3 protein. The data show about 470,000 distinct CDR3 sequences, under 20% seen once. The record originates from a study of regulatory T cells in long-lasting Graves disease. Trimming removed 5 bases from V and 11 bases from J; junction bases left unmatched: 15. The CDR3 totals 15 residues. In germline, CDR1 is DFQATT, CDR2 SNEGSKA (reference sequence). These same data were also listed under a study on T cells in Graves' hyperthyroidism and ophthalmopathy.

This clonotype was obtained from a man aged 35 to 55 with Graves disease. Specimen: peripheral blood mononuclear cells (PBMCs), collected at new diagnosis, from a patient treated with antithyroid drugs. The chain uses TRBV20-1 and TRBJ2-5, with 12 nucleotides matching TRBD2. The CDR3: CSAERLAGAHNEQYF. CDR3 bases: TGCAGTGCTGAAAGACTAGCGGGAGCCCACAATGAGCAGTACTTC.